The 10 T cell receptor beta chains below come from one sample, sequenced in a study of blood T cell repertoires in COVID-19. The data were produced by immunoSEQ multiplex PCR, yet TCRdb's version contains in-frame clones alone and is incomplete. The sample lists about 120,000 clones, almost 85% seen once, with over 6% in the top ten. The sequenced sample was peripheral blood. The receptors were sampled from a man in his 70s with active or convalescent COVID-19.

The chain carries TRBV4-2 and TRBJ2-3, with D unresolved. Germline V gene sequence: CDR1 LGHNA, CDR2 YNFKEQ. This CDR3 is 14 amino acids long. The V end was cut by 3 bases, the J end by 5 bases, with 12 bases between. CDR3 sequence: CASSQNSRLDTQYF. DNA for the CDR3: TGTGCCAGCAGCCAGAATTCTAGGTTAGATACGCAGTATTTT.

V usage is TRBV5-8 and J usage is TRBJ2-4; the D gene is possibly TRBD2 (5 bases). The V gene's germline CDR1 is SGHTS and CDR2 YDEGEE. The V end was cut by 0 bases, the J end by 6 bases, with 13 bases between. The CDR3 spans 15 residues. The CDR3: CASSLGGFGGNIQYF. The CDR3 nucleotides read TGTGCCAGCAGCTTGGGAGGTTTTGGAGGAAACATTCAGTACTTC.

V usage is TRBV6-5 and J usage is TRBJ1-2; a possible D gene is TRBD1 (6 bases). Trimming left V 4 bases short and J 4 bases short, with 10 bases between. Per germline, CDR1 MNHEY and CDR2 SVGAGI. The CDR3 sequence is 13 residues long. DNA for the CDR3: TGTGCCAGCAGTTCGGACAGCGTCTATGGCTACACCTTC. This sequence encodes CASSSDSVYGYTF.

This chain joins TRBV11-3 and TRBJ2-2; 12 nucleotides agree with TRBD2. V shed 5 bases and J 5 bases; nucleotides not matched to a gene: 6. The CDR3 is 16 amino acids. The germline CDR1 and CDR2 sequences are SGHNT and YENEEA. This chain's CDR3 is CASSPRLAGVTGELFF. As DNA, the CDR3 is TGTGCCAGCAGCCCCCGACTAGCGGGGGTGACCGGGGAGCTGTTTTTT.

This clone was picked up one time. The chain employs TRBV11-2 and TRBJ1-6, with 7 bases identical to TRBD1. Unmatched junction bases numbered 7, after V lost 6 bases and J lost 2 bases. In germline, CDR1 is SGHAT, CDR2 FQNNGV. The CDR3 contains 16 residues. CDR3 loop: CASSLTGTPYNSPLHF. Here the CDR3 DNA reads TGTGCCAGCAGTCTGACAGGGACACCCTATAATTCACCCCTCCACTTT.

Concerning this clone: The same CDR3 can be traced to other DNA sequences in this sample. V usage is TRBV18 and J usage is TRBJ1-1; D is unclear. From germline, CDR1 is KGHSH and CDR2 LQKENI. The CDR3 runs to 14 residues. Trimming left V 2 bases short and J 1 base short, with 8 bases between. The CDR3 coding sequence is TGTGCCAGCTCACCATCGGCAGGGAACACTGAAGCTTTCTTT. Its translation: CASSPSAGNTEAFF.

J is TRBJ1-1 and V is TRBV25-1; D is possibly TRBD1 (6 bases). Deletions cut 5 bases from V and 4 bases from J, with 20 bases between. CDR3 length: 16 residues. Germline V gene lookup returns CDR1 MGHDK and CDR2 SYGVNS. CDR3 coding DNA: TGTGCCAGCAGTCCCCGACAGGATCGCAGTGGCACTGAAGCTTTCTTT. Translating it yields CASSPRQDRSGTEAFF. Filled out from reference TRBV25-1 and TRBJ1-1, the complete variable domain reads EADIYQTPRYLVIGTGKKITLECSQTMGHDKMYWYQQDPGMELHLIHYSYGVNSTEKGDLSSESTVSRIRTEHFPLTLESARPSHTSQYLCASSPRQDRSGTEAFFGQGTRLTVV.

The chain has TRBV27 and TRBJ2-3, with 7 nucleotides matching TRBD2. V lost 0 bases and J lost 7; bases outside the gene matches: 10. Per the germline V gene, CDR1 is MNHEY and CDR2 is SMNVEV (reference sequence). CDR3 size: 16 residues. The CDR3 is CASSLSGGEGWNTQYF. The CDR3 nucleotides read TGTGCCAGCAGTTTATCGGGCGGGGAGGGTTGGAATACGCAGTATTTT.

The rearrangement uses TRBV5-1 and TRBJ1-3; D is possibly TRBD1 (6 bases). The V end was cut by 4 bases, the J end by 3 bases, with 11 bases between. There are 14 residues in the CDR3. CDR1 is SGHRS and CDR2 is YFSETQ in the germline V gene. CDR3 in amino acids: CASSEQGSGNTIYF. The CDR3 DNA reads TGCGCCAGCAGCGAACAGGGAAGTGGAAACACCATATATTTT.

V and J are TRBV7-8 and TRBJ2-1, with 8 bases aligning to TRBD2. Looked up from germline, CDR1 is SGHVS and CDR2 is FQNEAQ. The CDR3 totals 17 residues. After removal of 5 bases from V and 0 bases from J, the junction contained 9 bases not matched to a gene. DNA of the CDR3: TGTGCCAGCAGCCGCAGGGGCGGGGGGCTCTCCTACAATGAGCAGTTCTTC. Its translation is CASSRRGGGLSYNEQFF.